This T cell receptor (beta chain) appears in the sequencing data of a study of CD8+ T cells in alopecia areata. Study in general: Each of the treated patients was given oral tofacitinib, 5 to 10 mg twice daily, for moderate-to-severe alopecia areata.

This clone was detected only once. In germline, CDR1 is MNHEY, CDR2 SMNVEV (reference sequence). This CDR3 has 18 residues. The germline V and J ends were trimmed by 0 bases and 7 bases, with 24 bases remaining between them. Extracted RNA was reverse transcribed into cDNA, the sequencing template. Assay used: immunoSEQ multiplex PCR; TCRdb lists only in-frame clones, some missing. The table shows 120,000 to 150,000 clones, with about 90% occurring only once. The receptor's source is a human donor with alopecia areata. The sequences come from CD8+ T cells sorted from blood, collected at week 0. The chain combines TRBV27 with TRBJ1-2; possibly TRBD1 for D (6 bases). The CDR3 coding sequence is TGTGCCAGCAGTTTATCGGGGGCCCTCCGGGACCGGAAAGGTGGCTACACCTTC. It codes for CASSLSGALRDRKGGYTF.